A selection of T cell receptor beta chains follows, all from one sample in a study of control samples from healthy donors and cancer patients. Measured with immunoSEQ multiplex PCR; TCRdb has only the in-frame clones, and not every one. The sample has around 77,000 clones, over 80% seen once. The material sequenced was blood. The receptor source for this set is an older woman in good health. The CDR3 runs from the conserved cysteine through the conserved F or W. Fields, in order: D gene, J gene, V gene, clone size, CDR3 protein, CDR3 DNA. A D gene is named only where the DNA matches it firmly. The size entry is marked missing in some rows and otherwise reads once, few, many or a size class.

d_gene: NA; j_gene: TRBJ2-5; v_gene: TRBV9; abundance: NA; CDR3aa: CASSVGSEGGGETQYF; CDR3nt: TGTGCCAGCAGCGTAGGTTCCGAGGGAGGGGGTGAGACCCAGTACTTC
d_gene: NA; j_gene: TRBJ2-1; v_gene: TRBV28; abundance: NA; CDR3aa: CASYGGGSPYNEQFF; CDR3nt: TGTGCCAGCTACGGAGGGGGTAGTCCCTACAATGAGCAGTTCTTC
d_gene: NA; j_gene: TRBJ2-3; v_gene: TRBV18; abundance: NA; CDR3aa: CASSRPGTFIPDTQYF; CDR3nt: TGTGCCAGCTCACGACCGGGAACTTTCATTCCAGATACGCAGTATTTT
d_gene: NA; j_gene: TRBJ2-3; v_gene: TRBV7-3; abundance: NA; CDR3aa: CASSRSITDTQYF; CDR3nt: TGTGCCAGCAGCCGGTCGATAACAGATACGCAGTATTTT
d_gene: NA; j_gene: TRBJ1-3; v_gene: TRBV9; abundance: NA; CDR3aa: CASSVEDRRSGNTIYF; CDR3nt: TGTGCCAGCAGCGTAGAGGATCGTCGCTCTGGAAACACCATATATTTT
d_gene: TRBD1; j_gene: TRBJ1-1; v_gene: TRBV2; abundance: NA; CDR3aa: CASSGTGVRAFF; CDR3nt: TGTGCCAGCAGTGGGACAGGGGTGCGAGCTTTCTTT
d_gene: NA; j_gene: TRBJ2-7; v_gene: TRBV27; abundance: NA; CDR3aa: CASSSRGGPYEQYF; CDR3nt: TGTGCCAGCAGTTCTAGGGGCGGACCCTACGAGCAGTACTTC
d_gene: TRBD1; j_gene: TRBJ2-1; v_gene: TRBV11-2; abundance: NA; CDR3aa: CASSLEVGTGGNEQFF; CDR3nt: TGTGCCAGCAGCTTAGAAGTTGGGACAGGGGGGAATGAGCAGTTCTTC
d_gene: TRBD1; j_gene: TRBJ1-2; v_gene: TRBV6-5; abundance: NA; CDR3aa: CATTSRDREYGYTF; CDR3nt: TGTGCCACCACAAGCCGGGACAGGGAATATGGCTACACCTTC
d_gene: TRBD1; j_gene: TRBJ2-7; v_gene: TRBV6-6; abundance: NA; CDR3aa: CASKTQGDYEQYF; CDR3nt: TGTGCCAGCAAAACCCAGGGGGACTACGAGCAGTACTTC
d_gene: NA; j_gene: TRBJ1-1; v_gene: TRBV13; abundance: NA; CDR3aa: CASSLGTGEAFF; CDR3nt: TGTGCCAGCAGCTTAGGGACTGGTGAAGCTTTCTTT
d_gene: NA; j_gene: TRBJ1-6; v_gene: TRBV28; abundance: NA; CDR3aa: CASGALKAGSPLHF; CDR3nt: TGTGCCAGCGGGGCCCTTAAGGCGGGTTCACCCCTCCACTTT
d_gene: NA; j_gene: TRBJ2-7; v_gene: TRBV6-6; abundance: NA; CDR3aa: CASSYSARRPTYEQYF; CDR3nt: TGTGCCAGCAGTTACTCGGCCCGACGGCCCACCTACGAGCAGTACTTC
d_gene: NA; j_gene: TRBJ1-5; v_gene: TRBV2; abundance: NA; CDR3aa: CASTGNGNQPQHF; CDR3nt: TGTGCCAGCACTGGGAATGGCAATCAGCCCCAGCATTTT
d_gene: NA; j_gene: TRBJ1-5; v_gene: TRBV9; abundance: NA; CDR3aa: CASSPVGDQGNQPQHF; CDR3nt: TGTGCCAGCAGCCCCGTGGGTGATCAAGGCAATCAGCCCCAGCATTTT
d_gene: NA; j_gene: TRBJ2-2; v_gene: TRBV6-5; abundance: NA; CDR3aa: CASTTRNRAPGELFF; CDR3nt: TGTGCCAGCACCACCCGAAACAGGGCTCCCGGGGAGCTGTTTTTT
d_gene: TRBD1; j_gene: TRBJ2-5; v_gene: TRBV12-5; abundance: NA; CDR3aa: CASGLGTGGRETQYF; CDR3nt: TGTGCTAGTGGTTTGGGGACAGGGGGACGAGAGACCCAGTACTTC
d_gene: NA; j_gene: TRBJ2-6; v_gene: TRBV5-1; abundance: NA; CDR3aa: CASSLGLDSGANVLTF; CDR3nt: TGCGCCAGCAGCCTGGGACTTGACTCTGGGGCCAACGTCCTGACTTTC
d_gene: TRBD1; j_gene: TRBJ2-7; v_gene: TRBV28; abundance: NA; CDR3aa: CGTGVNYEQYF; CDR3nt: TGTGGGACAGGGGTGAACTACGAGCAGTACTTC
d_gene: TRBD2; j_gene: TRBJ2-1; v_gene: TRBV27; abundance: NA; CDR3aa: CASNLTPISGMVYNEQFF; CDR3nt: TGTGCCAGCAACCTTACACCCATTAGCGGGATGGTCTACAATGAGCAGTTCTTC
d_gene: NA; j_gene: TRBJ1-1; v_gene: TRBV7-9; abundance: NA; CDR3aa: CASSSDILSEAFF; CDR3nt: TGTGCCAGCAGCTCCGACATATTATCTGAAGCTTTCTTT
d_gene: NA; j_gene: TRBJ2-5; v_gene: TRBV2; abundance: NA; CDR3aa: CASSEAPEETQYF; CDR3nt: TGTGCCAGCAGTGAAGCGCCGGAGGAGACCCAGTACTTC
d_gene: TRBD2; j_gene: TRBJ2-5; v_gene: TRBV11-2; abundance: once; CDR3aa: CASSLVTGGGETQYF; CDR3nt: TGTGCCAGCAGCTTAGTCACGGGAGGAGGGGAGACCCAGTACTTC
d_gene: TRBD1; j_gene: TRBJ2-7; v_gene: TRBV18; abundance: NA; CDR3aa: CASSPTQGVSYEQYF; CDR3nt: TGTGCCAGCTCACCGACTCAGGGGGTATCCTACGAGCAGTACTTC
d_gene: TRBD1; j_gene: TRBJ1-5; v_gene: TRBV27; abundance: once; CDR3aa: CASSLRWDRNQPQHF; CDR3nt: TGTGCCAGCAGTTTAAGGTGGGACAGAAATCAGCCCCAGCATTTT
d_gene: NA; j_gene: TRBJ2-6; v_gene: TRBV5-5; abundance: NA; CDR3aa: CASSSRTPSSGANVLTF; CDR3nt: TGTGCCAGCAGCTCAAGGACTCCCAGCTCTGGGGCCAACGTCCTGACTTTC
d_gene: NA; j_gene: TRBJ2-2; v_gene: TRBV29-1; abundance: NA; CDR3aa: CSVELVGELFF; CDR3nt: TGCAGCGTTGAATTGGTGGGGGAGCTGTTTTTT
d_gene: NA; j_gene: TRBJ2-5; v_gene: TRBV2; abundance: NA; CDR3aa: CASSGRAQYF; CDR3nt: TGTGCCAGCAGTGGACGGGCCCAGTACTTC
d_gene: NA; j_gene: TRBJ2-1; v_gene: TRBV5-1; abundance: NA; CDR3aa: CASNAGDNANINEQFF; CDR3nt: TGCGCCAGCAACGCCGGGGACAACGCTAACATCAATGAGCAGTTCTTC
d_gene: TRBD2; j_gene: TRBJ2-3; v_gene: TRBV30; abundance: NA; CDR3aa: CAWTPGEGFRDTQYF; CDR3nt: TGTGCCTGGACCCCCGGGGAGGGTTTTCGAGATACGCAGTATTTT
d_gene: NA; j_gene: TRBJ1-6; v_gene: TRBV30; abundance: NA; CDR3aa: CAWKPGTRKVIHF; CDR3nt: TGTGCCTGGAAACCTGGAACCCGAAAGGTGATCCACTTT
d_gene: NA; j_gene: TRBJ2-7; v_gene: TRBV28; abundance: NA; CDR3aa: CASSLDGVYEQYF; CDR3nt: TGTGCCAGCAGCCTCGATGGAGTCTACGAGCAGTACTTC
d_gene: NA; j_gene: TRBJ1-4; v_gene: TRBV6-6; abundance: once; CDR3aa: CASKDSAQEKLFF; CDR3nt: TGTGCCAGCAAGGACAGCGCCCAGGAAAAACTGTTTTTT
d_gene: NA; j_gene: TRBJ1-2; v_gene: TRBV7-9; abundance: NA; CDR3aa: CASSFEGYGYTF; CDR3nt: TGTGCCAGCAGCTTTGAGGGATACGGCTACACCTTC
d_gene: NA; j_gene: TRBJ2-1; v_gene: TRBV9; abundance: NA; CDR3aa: CASSYRPGGYNEQFF; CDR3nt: TGTGCCAGCAGCTACAGACCCGGGGGTTACAATGAGCAGTTCTTC
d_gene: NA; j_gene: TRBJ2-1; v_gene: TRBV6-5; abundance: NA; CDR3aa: CASSVGVGHNEQFF; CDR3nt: TGTGCCAGCTCGGTGGGAGTGGGACACAATGAGCAGTTCTTC